This TCR beta chain was documented in a study of blood T cells in healthy people across ages. Broader study findings: More naive CD4+ cells and higher diversity marked long-lived donors relative to aged donors.

The CDR3 sequence is 17 residues long. In germline, CDR1 is SGHRS, CDR2 YFSETQ. V was cut by 0 bases and J by 4 bases, with 17 bases left in between. Note on this clonotype: Its antigen is not identified.

Alongside a J-beta primer mix, a sample-barcoded 5' primer served in a second PCR lasting roughly 7 to 11 cycles. TCRdb reprocessed the 5' RACE reads via MiXCR and lists one record per CDR3 protein. The table records more than 1,400,000 distinct CDR3 sequences, 35% to 45% of them present only once. The sequence came from a woman aged 18-29 years in good health. The chain couples TRBV5-1 to TRBJ1-3; no definite D call. The sequenced material came from blood. CDR3 in DNA: TGCGCCAGCAGCTTGGACAGCATGACTGTCGGAGGAAACACCATATATTTT. Its protein product is CASSLDSMTVGGNTIYF.